The sequence of this T cell receptor beta chain was determined in a study of CD8 T cells in ankylosing spondylitis. This clonotype was detected many times. The antigen is unknown. MiXCR, run by TCRdb on the 5' RACE reads, gives a single entry per CDR3 protein. The sample includes about 69,000 distinct CDR3 sequences, less than 6% of them seen just once. Trimming pared 3 bases from V and 8 bases from J, leaving 18 bases between. This CDR3 is 16 amino acids long. CDR1 and CDR2 from the germline V gene are SGHRS and YFSETQ. Whole-study findings and limits: Within peripheral blood, clones linked to disease were CD8+ and relatively rare.

This sequence originates from a male donor with ankylosing spondylitis or in good health (not recorded which). Sequences were obtained from blood, either unsorted or a sorted T cell fraction (not recorded which). The rearrangement joins TRBV5-1 to TRBJ1-6; possible D gene TRBD1, 5 bases. CDR3 DNA sequence: TGCGCCAGCAGCTCTAGCACCGGGACCCTAGATTCACCCCTCCACTTT. Encoded protein: CASSSSTGTLDSPLHF.